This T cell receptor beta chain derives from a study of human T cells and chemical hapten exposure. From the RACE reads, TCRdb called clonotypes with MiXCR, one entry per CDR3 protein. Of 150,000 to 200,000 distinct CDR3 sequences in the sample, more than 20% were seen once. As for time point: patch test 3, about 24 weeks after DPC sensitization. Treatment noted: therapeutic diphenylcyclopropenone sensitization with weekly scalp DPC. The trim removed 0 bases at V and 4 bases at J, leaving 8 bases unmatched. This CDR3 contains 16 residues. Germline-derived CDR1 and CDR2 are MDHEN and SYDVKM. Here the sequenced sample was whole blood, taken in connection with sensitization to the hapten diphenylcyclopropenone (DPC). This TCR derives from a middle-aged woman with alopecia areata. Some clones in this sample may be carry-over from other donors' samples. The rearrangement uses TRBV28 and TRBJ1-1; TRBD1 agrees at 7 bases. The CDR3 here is CASSLWTGSEGTEAFF. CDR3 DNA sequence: TGTGCCAGCAGTTTATGGACAGGGTCGGAGGGCACTGAAGCTTTCTTT.